This T cell receptor (beta chain) was captured by sequencing in a study of T cell responses to AZD1222 COVID-19 vaccine. Study results and limitations: Only five to seven individuals given AZD1222 were seropositive at baseline. Sampled repertoires all dated from after the peak T cell response.

To note about this clone: Its specificity is not known.

This CDR3 has 14 amino acids. CDR1 is LGHNA, CDR2 YNFKEQ, per germline. Trimming took 6 bases from V and 2 from J, leaving 12 bases between them. Profiling relied on immunoSEQ multiplex PCR, and the TCRdb table lists in-frame clones only, not all of them. The sample has 120,000 or so clones, 65% to 90% seen once. Source: peripheral blood, taken on day 0 of AZD1222 vaccination. The chain recombines TRBV4-2 with TRBJ2-3, with D tentatively TRBD1 (6 bases). The receptor was derived from an adult in good health. The CDR3 nucleotides are TGTGCCAGCAGTCTCGACAGGTACACAGATACGCAGTATTTT. This translates into CASSLDRYTDTQYF.